The entry that follows covers one TCR beta chain sequence. This record comes from a study of blood T cell repertoires in COVID-19. Study at large: Both acute and convalescent COVID-19 samples were obtained from the United States, Italy and Spain. The cDNA or gDNA used as material had been derived from T cells, B-cell-depleted T cells, or PBMCs.

With V trimmed by 10 bases and J by 0 bases, 8 bases remained unmatched. Germline lookup yields CDR1 ENHRY and CDR2 SYGVKD. The CDR3 spans 15 residues. Those who participated ranged in age from roughly 18 to 89 years and resided in about two dozen US areas. Within 2 weeks of study entry, exposed participants had contacted a PCR-confirmed or clinician-diagnosed COVID-19 case. Produced via immunoSEQ multiplex PCR; TCRdb's table is partial and in-frame only. The sample includes about 300,000 clones, approximately 89% of them seen just once. Sequencing was performed on PBMCs or T cells enriched from blood (not recorded which). The rearrangement uses TRBV10-3 and TRBJ2-2, with TRBD1 matching over 7 bases. The source of this sequence is a woman aged 45-60 years who had been exposed to COVID-19. The CDR3 sequence: CATSAGTANTGELFF. CDR3 DNA: TGTGCCACCAGCGCCGGGACAGCGAACACCGGGGAGCTGTTTTTT.